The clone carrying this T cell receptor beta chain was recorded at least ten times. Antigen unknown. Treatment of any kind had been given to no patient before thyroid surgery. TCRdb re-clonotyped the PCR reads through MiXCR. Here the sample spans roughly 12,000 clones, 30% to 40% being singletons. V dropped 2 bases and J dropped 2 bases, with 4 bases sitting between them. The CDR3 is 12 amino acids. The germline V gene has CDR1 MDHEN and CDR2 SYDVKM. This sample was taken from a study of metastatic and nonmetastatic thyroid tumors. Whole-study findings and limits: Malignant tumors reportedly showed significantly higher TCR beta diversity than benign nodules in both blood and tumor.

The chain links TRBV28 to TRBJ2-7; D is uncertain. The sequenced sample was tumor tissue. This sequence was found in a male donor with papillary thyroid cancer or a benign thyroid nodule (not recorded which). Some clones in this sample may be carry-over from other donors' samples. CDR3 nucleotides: TGTGCCAGCAGTTTAGGTACCTACGAGCAGTACTTC. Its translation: CASSLGTYEQYF. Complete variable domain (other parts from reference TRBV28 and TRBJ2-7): DVKVTQSSRYLVKRTGEKVFLECVQDMDHENMFWYRQDPGLGLRLIYFSYDVKMKEKGDIPEGYSVSREKKERFSLILESASTNQTSMYLCASSLGTYEQYFGPGTRLTVT.